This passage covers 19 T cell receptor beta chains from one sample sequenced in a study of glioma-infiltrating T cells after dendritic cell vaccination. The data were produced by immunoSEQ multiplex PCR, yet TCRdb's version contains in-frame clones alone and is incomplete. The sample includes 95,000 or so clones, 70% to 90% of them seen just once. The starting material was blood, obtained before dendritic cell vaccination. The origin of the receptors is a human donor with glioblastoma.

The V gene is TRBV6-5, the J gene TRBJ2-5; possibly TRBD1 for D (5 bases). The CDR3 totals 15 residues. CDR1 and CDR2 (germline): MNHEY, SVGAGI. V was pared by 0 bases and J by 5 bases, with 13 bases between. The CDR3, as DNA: TGTGCCAGCAGTTACTCGTCAGGGTTTTTGGAGACCCAGTACTTC. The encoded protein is CASSYSSGFLETQYF.

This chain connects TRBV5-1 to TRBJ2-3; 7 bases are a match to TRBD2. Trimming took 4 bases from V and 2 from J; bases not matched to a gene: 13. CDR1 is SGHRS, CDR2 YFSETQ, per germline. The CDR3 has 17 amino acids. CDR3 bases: TGCGCCAGCAGCCCCCTCGCTAGAGCGGGGCACACAGATACGCAGTATTTT. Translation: CASSPLARAGHTDTQYF.

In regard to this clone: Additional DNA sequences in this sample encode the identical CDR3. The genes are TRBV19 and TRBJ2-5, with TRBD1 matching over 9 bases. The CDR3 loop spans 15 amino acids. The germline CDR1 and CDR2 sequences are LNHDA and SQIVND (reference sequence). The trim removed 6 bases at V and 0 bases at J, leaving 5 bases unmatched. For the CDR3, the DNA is TGTGCCAGTAGCCCGGACAGGGGTTACCAAGAGACCCAGTACTTC. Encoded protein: CASSPDRGYQETQYF.

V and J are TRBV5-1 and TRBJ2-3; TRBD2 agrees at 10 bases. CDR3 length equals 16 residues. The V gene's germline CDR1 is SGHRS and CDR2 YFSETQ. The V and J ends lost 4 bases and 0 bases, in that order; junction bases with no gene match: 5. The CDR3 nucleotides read TGCGCCAGCAGCCAAGGACTAGCGGAAAGCACAGATACGCAGTATTTT. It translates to CASSQGLAESTDTQYF. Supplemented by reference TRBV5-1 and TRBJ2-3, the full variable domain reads KAGVTQTPRYLIKTRGQQVTLSCSPISGHRSVSWYQQTPGQGLQFLFEYFSETQRNKGNFPGRFSGRQFSNSRSEMNVSTLELGDSALYLCASSQGLAESTDTQYFGPGTRLTVL.

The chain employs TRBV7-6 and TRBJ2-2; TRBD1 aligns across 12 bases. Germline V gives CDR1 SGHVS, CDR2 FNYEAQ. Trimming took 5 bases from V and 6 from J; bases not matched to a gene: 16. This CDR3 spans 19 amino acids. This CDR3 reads CASSAVGQGAKRGPGELFF. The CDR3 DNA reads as TGTGCCAGCAGCGCGGTGGGACAGGGGGCGAAACGAGGCCCCGGGGAGCTGTTTTTT.

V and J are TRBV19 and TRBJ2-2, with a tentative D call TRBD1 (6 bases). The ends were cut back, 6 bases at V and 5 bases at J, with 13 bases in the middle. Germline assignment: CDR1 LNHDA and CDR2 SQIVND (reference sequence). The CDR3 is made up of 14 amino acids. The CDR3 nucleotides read TGTGCCAGTAGACAGGGCCTCGGTACCGGGGAGCTGTTTTTT. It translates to CASRQGLGTGELFF.

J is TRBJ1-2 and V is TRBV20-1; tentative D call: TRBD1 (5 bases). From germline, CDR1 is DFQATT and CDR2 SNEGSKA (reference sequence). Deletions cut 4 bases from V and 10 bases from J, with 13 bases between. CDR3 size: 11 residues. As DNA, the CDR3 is TGCAGTGCTAAAACACAGGCCAACTACACCTTC. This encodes CSAKTQANYTF.

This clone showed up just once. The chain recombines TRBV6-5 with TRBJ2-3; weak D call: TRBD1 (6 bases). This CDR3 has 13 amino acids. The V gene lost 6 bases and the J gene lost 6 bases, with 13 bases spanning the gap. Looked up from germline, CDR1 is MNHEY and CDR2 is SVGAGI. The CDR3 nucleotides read TGTGCCAGCAGCCGACAGGACTTCGATACGCAGTATTTT. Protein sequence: CASSRQDFDTQYF.

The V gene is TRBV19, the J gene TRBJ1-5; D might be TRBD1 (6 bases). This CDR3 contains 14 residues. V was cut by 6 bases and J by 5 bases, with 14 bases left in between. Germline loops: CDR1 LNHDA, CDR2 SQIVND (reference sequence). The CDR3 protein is CASRTGHVDQPQHF. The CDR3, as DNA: TGTGCCAGTAGGACGGGACACGTGGATCAGCCCCAGCATTTT.

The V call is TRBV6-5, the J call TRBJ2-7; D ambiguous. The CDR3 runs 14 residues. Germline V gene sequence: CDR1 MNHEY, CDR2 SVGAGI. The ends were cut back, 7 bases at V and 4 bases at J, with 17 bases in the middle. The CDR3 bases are TGTGCCAGCACCCCGTCCCGGTACTTGTACGAGCAGTACTTC. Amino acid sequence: CASTPSRYLYEQYF.

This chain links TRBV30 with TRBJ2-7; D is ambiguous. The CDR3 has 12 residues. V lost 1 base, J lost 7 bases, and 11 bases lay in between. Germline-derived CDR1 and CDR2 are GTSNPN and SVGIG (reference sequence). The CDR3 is CAWSDGFGEQYF. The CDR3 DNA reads TGTGCCTGGAGTGACGGGTTCGGGGAGCAGTACTTC.

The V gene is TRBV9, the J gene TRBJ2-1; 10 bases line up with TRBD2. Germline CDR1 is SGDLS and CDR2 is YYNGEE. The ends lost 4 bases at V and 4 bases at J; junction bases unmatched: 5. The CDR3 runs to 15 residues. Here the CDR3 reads CASSLGTSVYNEQFF. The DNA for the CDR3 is TGTGCCAGCAGCCTCGGGACTAGCGTTTACAATGAGCAGTTCTTC.

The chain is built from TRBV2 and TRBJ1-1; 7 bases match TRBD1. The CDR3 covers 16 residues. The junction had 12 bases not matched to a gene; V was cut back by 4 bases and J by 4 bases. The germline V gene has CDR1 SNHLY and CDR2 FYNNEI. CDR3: CASSAGRGVRSTEAFF. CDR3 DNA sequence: TGTGCCAGCAGTGCTGGCAGGGGGGTACGATCCACTGAAGCTTTCTTT.

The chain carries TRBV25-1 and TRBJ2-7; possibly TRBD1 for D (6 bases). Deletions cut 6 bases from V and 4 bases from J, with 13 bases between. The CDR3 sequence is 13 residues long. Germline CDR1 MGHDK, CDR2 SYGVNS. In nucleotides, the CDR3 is TGTGCCAGCAGCGGAACAGGGATATACGAGCAGTACTTC. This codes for CASSGTGIYEQYF.

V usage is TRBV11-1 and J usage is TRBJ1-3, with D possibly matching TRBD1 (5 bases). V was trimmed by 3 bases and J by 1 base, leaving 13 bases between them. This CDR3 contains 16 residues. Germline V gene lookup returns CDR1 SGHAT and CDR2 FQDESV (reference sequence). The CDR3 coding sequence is TGTGCCAGCAGCTTCGGGGGAATGCTTTCTGGAAACACCATATATTTT. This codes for CASSFGGMLSGNTIYF.

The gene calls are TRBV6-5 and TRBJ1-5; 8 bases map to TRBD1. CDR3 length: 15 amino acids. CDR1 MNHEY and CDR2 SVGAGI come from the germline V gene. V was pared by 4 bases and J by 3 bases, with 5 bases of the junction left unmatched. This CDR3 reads CASSSRDRTNQPQHF. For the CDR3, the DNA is TGTGCCAGCAGTTCCCGGGACAGGACCAATCAGCCCCAGCATTTT.

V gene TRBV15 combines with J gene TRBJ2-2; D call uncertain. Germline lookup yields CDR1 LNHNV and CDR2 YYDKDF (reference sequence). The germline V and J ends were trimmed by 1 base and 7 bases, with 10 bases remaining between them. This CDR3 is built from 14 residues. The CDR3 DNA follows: TGTGCCACCAGCAGAGCGATCGGTGACGGGGAGCTGTTTTTT. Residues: CATSRAIGDGELFF.

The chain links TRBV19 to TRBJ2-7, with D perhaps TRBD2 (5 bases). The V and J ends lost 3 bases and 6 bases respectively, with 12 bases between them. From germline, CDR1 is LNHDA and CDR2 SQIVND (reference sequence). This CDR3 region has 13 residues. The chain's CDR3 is CASSMWAEGEQYF. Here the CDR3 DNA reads TGTGCCAGTAGTATGTGGGCAGAGGGCGAGCAGTACTTC.

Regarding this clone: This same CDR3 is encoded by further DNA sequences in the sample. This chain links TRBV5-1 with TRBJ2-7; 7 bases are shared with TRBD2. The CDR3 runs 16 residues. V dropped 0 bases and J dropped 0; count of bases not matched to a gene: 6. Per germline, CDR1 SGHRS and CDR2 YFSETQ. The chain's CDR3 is CASSLGLAGGSYEQYF. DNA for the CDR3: TGCGCCAGCAGCTTGGGACTAGCCGGAGGCTCCTACGAGCAGTACTTC.